This TCR beta chain was sequenced in a study of blood T cells in healthy people across ages. The authors ran a second PCR of 7 to 11 cycles using a sample-barcoded 5' primer and a J-beta primer mix. One entry per CDR3 protein results from TCRdb running MiXCR on the 5' RACE reads. The sample has about 1.6 million distinct CDR3 sequences; about 35% are singletons. CDR1 MNHNS and CDR2 SASEGT come from the germline V gene. The CDR3 is 13 residues long. Deletions cut 7 bases from V and 5 bases from J, with 14 bases between. About this clonotype: Its specificity is unknown.

General study points: One million T cells yielded diversity estimates that were considered underestimates.

Sequencing input: blood. This TCR was sampled from a woman aged 25-40 years in good health. This chain connects TRBV6-1 to TRBJ1-2; the D is unclear. CDR3 bases: TGTGCCAGCACCAACAGTCCCAGTTATGGCTACACCTTC. This sequence encodes CASTNSPSYGYTF.